A single sample gave rise to the 25 T cell receptor beta chains below, sequenced in a study of T cell clonality in common variable immunodeficiency. The table came from immunoSEQ multiplex PCR; TCRdb's copy has only in-frame clones and leaves some out. This repertoire holds tens of thousands of clones, and none appear only once. Material for sequencing was peripheral blood mononuclear cells. The receptor source for this set is a person aged 18-70 years in good health.

This clone has a count of ten or more. From the germline J gene comes the end of the CDR3, since the read stops 3 residues before it. The chain carries TRBV7-3 and TRBJ2-1; 7 bases fit TRBD2. Germline CDR1 reads SGHTA; CDR2 reads FQGTGA. The CDR3 is 15 residues long. Trimming cost V 1 base and J 4 bases; bases outside gene matches: 4. CDR3 DNA (partial): TGTGCCAGCAGCTTAATGGGGACTACATACAATGAG. Encoded protein: CASSLMGTTYNE. The whole CDR3 region reads CASSLMGTTYNEQFF.

At least ten counts were recorded for this clone. The read ends 3 residues shy of where the CDR3 ends; the end is completed using the germline J gene. The genes are TRBV7-6 and TRBJ2-7, with D tentatively TRBD1 (6 bases). Deletions cut 5 bases from V and 4 bases from J, with 12 bases between. There are 13 residues in the CDR3. Germline V gives CDR1 SGHVS, CDR2 FNYEAQ. Partial CDR3 DNA: TGTGCCAGCAGCCTAGGACAGCCATACGAG. Protein sequence: CASSLGQPYE. From start to end, the CDR3 is CASSLGQPYEQYF.

The table lists this clone with many counts. The sequenced fragment ends 3 residues before the CDR3 boundary, so the rest is inferred from the germline J gene. The chain is built from TRBV19 and TRBJ2-5, with 9 positions matching TRBD2. This CDR3 has 16 residues. V gave up 5 bases and J gave up 5 bases; unmatched junction bases: 12. CDR1 and CDR2 from the germline V gene are LNHDA and SQIVND (reference sequence). CDR3 loop: CASSAVAGEQLETQYF. The DNA read from the CDR3 is TGTGCCAGTAGTGCCGTAGCGGGAGAGCAGCTCGAGACC.

There are many counts of this clone. The read falls 3 residues short of the CDR3 end, and the missing part is taken from the germline J gene. The V call is TRBV16, the J call TRBJ1-5; no clear D. This CDR3 is 16 amino acids long. The V gene lost 3 bases and the J gene lost 6 bases, with 18 bases spanning the gap. CDR1 and CDR2 (germline): KGHSY, FQNENV. CDR3 sequence: CASSHPKSGSGQPQHF. Partial CDR3 DNA: TGTGCCAGCAGCCATCCCAAGTCGGGGTCGGGTCAGCCC.

In this sample, this clone turned up many times. The CDR3 goes on 3 residues after the read ends, and that part is filled in from the germline J gene. The chain carries TRBV7-2 and TRBJ2-1; TRBD2 might be the D (6 bases). V lost 0 bases and J lost 0, with 15 bases in between. CDR3 size: 18 residues. In germline, CDR1 is SGHTA, CDR2 FQGNSA. The CDR3 DNA, read in part, is TGTGCCAGCAGCTTAGCGCTATCTAGCGTTAGCTCCTACAATGAG. Encoded protein: CASSLALSSVSSYNE. The whole CDR3 protein reads CASSLALSSVSSYNEQFF.

The sample holds many counts of this clone. The read falls 3 residues short of the CDR3 end, and the missing part is taken from the germline J gene. This rearrangement joins TRBV4-1 to TRBJ2-7, with 10 positions matching TRBD2. Germline V CDR1 and CDR2: MGHRA, YSYEKL. The ends lost 4 bases at V and 3 bases at J; junction bases unmatched: 15. The CDR3 consists of 18 residues. The part of the CDR3 DNA that was read is TGCGCCAGCAGCCCCTTAAGCGGGAGGGCCGCGAGTTACTACGAG. Translation: CASSPLSGRAASYYE. The whole CDR3 protein is CASSPLSGRAASYYEQYF.

In its sample, this clone was seen many times. The read terminates 3 residues ahead of where the CDR3 ends, so the germline J gene completes it. V is TRBV5-6 and J is TRBJ1-1; D not resolved. The germline V gene has CDR1 SGHDT and CDR2 YYEEEE. The length of the CDR3 is 15 residues. Deletions cut 1 base from V and 0 bases from J, with 10 bases between. The CDR3 loop reads CASSLSPTLNTEAFF. CDR3 DNA (partial): TGTGCCAGCAGCTTGTCCCCCACACTGAACACTGAA.

This clone was counted at least ten times. The CDR3 extends 3 residues past the end of the read, so its final part is completed from the germline J gene. The gene calls are TRBV10-3 and TRBJ2-3, with 8 positions matching TRBD2. V lost 7 bases to trimming and J lost 4 bases; unmatched junction nucleotides: 7. Germline CDR1 reads ENHRY; CDR2 reads SYGVKD. The CDR3 totals 14 residues. The sequenced part of the CDR3 DNA is TGTGCCATCACGGAGCGGGAGATGTCAGATACG. Protein product: CAITEREMSDT. The whole CDR3 protein reads CAITEREMSDTQYF.

This clone was counted at least ten times. The sequence runs out 3 residues before the end of the CDR3; the remainder is reconstructed from the germline J gene. V gene TRBV5-1 combines with J gene TRBJ2-7; TRBD2 matches at 15 bases. V trimming: 4 bases; J trimming: 3 bases; junction bases outside the gene matches: 5. The CDR3 length is 16 residues. Germline-derived CDR1 and CDR2 are SGHRS and YFSETQ. CDR3 DNA, as far as it was read: TGCGCCAGCAGCGCCGGACTAGCGGGAGGGATCTACGAG. This translates into CASSAGLAGGIYE. The whole CDR3 sequence is CASSAGLAGGIYEQYF.

This clone was found many times. The CDR3 goes on 3 residues after the read ends, and that part is filled in from the germline J gene. The gene calls are TRBV5-1 and TRBJ2-5; TRBD2 aligns across 11 bases. Germline assignment: CDR1 SGHRS and CDR2 YFSETQ. V was clipped by 7 bases and J by 5 bases; unmatched bases: 7. This CDR3 has 14 amino acids. The covered CDR3 bases are TGCGCCAGCGGGCTAGCGGGAGGTGTGGAGACC. It codes for CASGLAGGVET. The complete CDR3 protein is CASGLAGGVETQYF.

This clone was found many times. The CDR3 extends 3 residues past the end of the read, so its final part is completed from the germline J gene. V is TRBV30 and J is TRBJ1-3; 8 nucleotides line up with TRBD1. V dropped 2 bases and J dropped 0; count of bases not matched to a gene: 6. The CDR3 contains 16 residues. CDR1 and CDR2 (germline): GTSNPN, SVGIG (reference sequence). The sequenced CDR3 bases are TGTGCCTGGAGTAGAGTGGGACAGGTCTCTGGAAACACC. As protein: CAWSRVGQVSGNT. The complete CDR3 protein is CAWSRVGQVSGNTIYF.

This clone was recorded many times. The read terminates 3 residues ahead of where the CDR3 ends, so the germline J gene completes it. V usage is TRBV6-1 and J usage is TRBJ2-7; D may be TRBD2 (6 bases). V lost 2 bases and J 6 bases, leaving 11 bases between the germline ends. This CDR3 has 13 residues. Per the germline V gene, CDR1 is MNHNS and CDR2 is SASEGT. CDR3 sequence: CASSEYRGSEQYF. The CDR3 DNA, read in part, is TGTGCCAGCAGTGAATATCGGGGGAGCGAG.

The table lists this clone with many counts. Read data end 3 residues before the CDR3 end; the end is taken from the germline J gene. This chain connects TRBV5-6 to TRBJ2-5; D not certain. This CDR3 contains 14 residues. Per germline, CDR1 SGHDT and CDR2 YYEEEE. Trimming pared 0 bases from V and 5 bases from J, leaving 11 bases between. The CDR3 loop is CASSLVAVRETQYF. The covered CDR3 bases are TGTGCCAGCAGCTTGGTTGCGGTCCGGGAGACC.

This clone was counted ten times or more. The read terminates 3 residues ahead of where the CDR3 ends, so the germline J gene completes it. The genes are TRBV19 and TRBJ2-1; maybe TRBD1 (7 bases). The CDR3 has 18 residues. Between the trimmed V and J ends, which lost 0 bases and 0 bases, there was a span of 15 bases. Germline values: CDR1 LNHDA, CDR2 SQIVND (reference sequence). The CDR3: CASSIEPPGGFSYNEQFF. The sequenced CDR3 bases are TGTGCCAGTAGTATAGAGCCCCCAGGGGGGTTCTCCTACAATGAG.

Ten or more counts support this clone. One end of the junction fails to match germline, which may point to a read error. The read terminates 3 residues ahead of where the CDR3 ends, so the germline J gene completes it. The V call is TRBV7-7, the J call TRBJ2-5; TRBD2 matches at 8 bases. Germline CDR1 is SSHAT and CDR2 is FNYEAQ (reference sequence). The CDR3 is 14 amino acids. The part of the CDR3 DNA that was read is TGTGCTAGCAGCTTAGGGCCTAGCGGGGAGACC. Its protein product is CASSLGPSGET. The full CDR3 reads CASSLGPSGETQYF.

This clone was observed at least ten times. The read ends 3 residues shy of where the CDR3 ends; the end is completed using the germline J gene. V gene TRBV5-1 combines with J gene TRBJ1-6; 7 bases are a match to TRBD1. The CDR3 covers 15 residues. V dropped 4 bases and J dropped 5; count of bases not matched to a gene: 6. Looked up from germline, CDR1 is SGHRS and CDR2 is YFSETQ. CDR3 DNA (partial): TGCGCCAGCAGCCCCCGGACAGGTGATAATTCACCC. This translates into CASSPRTGDNSP. In full, the CDR3 is CASSPRTGDNSPLHF.

This clone occurred many times. CDR3 DNA (partial): TGTGCCAGTTCAGGTCCATATGGC. Protein: CASSGPYG. The entire CDR3 is CASSGPYGYTF. V gene TRBV2 combines with J gene TRBJ1-2; D ambiguous. Read data end 3 residues before the CDR3 end; the end is taken from the germline J gene. CDR3 size: 11 residues. Per the germline V gene, CDR1 is SNHLY and CDR2 is FYNNEI. Between the trimmed V and J ends, which lost 9 bases and 5 bases, there was a span of 10 bases.

In its sample, this clone was seen many times. Read sequence stops 3 residues before the CDR3 end, and the germline J gene provides the missing end. This chain links TRBV6-2 or TRBV6-3 with TRBJ1-1; D remains ambiguous. The V end was cut by 3 bases, the J end by 0 bases, with 8 bases between. Germline CDR1 and CDR2: MNHEY and SVGEGT. CDR3 size: 14 residues. The part of the CDR3 DNA that was read is TGTGCCAGCAGTTATGGCACCTTGAACACTGAA. Translation gives CASSYGTLNTE. The complete CDR3 protein is CASSYGTLNTEAFF.

This clone was observed at least ten times. The CDR3 goes on 3 residues after the read ends, and that part is filled in from the germline J gene. The chain carries TRBV30 and TRBJ2-1, with 12 bases lining up with TRBD2. CDR3 length: 20 amino acids. J lost 2 bases, V lost 2 bases, and 16 bases had no gene match. Germline V CDR1 and CDR2: GTSNPN, SVGIG (reference sequence). The CDR3 protein is CAWSFSPTSGRTTPYNEQFF. CDR3 bases read: TGTGCCTGGAGTTTCTCCCCGACTAGCGGGAGAACAACGCCCTACAATGAG.

This clone was found many times. The DNA ends 3 residues before the CDR3 does, and the rest of the CDR3 is filled in from the germline J gene. The rearrangement uses TRBV5-6 and TRBJ2-1, with unresolved D. Germline V gene data show CDR1 as SGHDT and CDR2 as YYEEEE. With 4 bases removed from V and 4 bases from J, the gap between germline ends came to 12 bases. This CDR3 contains 14 residues. Partial CDR3 DNA: TGTGCCAGCAGCCACAACTACGCGTACAATGAG. This sequence encodes CASSHNYAYNE. The CDR3 in full is CASSHNYAYNEQFF.

In this sample, this clone turned up many times. The sequenced fragment ends 3 residues before the CDR3 boundary, so the rest is inferred from the germline J gene. The rearrangement uses TRBV2 and TRBJ2-1; maybe TRBD2 (5 bases). Trimming pared 5 bases from V and 5 bases from J, leaving 10 bases between. The CDR3 has 13 amino acids. Per the germline V gene, CDR1 is SNHLY and CDR2 is FYNNEI. The covered CDR3 bases are TGTGCCAGCAGTCGAGACTACCACAATGAG. The encoded protein is CASSRDYHNE. The whole CDR3 region reads CASSRDYHNEQFF.

This clone was counted many times. With the read ending 3 residues before the CDR3 end, the germline J gene is used to fill in that end. The rearrangement joins TRBV3-1 (or the pseudogene TRBV3-2) to TRBJ2-7; 9 bases line up with TRBD2. CDR1 LGHDT and CDR2 YNNKEL come from the germline V gene (reference sequence). The length of the CDR3 is 14 residues. Trimming removed 3 bases from V and 0 bases from J; junction bases left unmatched: 0. CDR3 sequence reads: CASSQGLASYEQYF. The CDR3 bases that were read are TGTGCCAGCAGCCAGGGACTAGCCTCCTACGAG.

This clone was seen many times. The sequenced part of the CDR3 DNA is TGTGCCAGCAGTGAAGGACTAGCGGGGTTCACAGATACG. Amino acid sequence: CASSEGLAGFTDT. In full, the CDR3 is CASSEGLAGFTDTQYF. The chain employs TRBV6-1 and TRBJ2-3; 11 nucleotides line up with TRBD2. The CDR3 extends 3 residues past the end of the read, so its final part is completed from the germline J gene. The CDR3 runs 16 residues. Germline V gene data show CDR1 as MNHNS and CDR2 as SASEGT. The ends lost 1 base at V and 2 bases at J; junction bases unmatched: 2.

In regard to this clone: This sequence may be a read error, since a much larger clone differs from it by one base. The sequence runs out 3 residues before the end of the CDR3; the remainder is reconstructed from the germline J gene. The identical CDR3 is also encoded by other nucleotide sequences in the sample. The chain couples TRBV20-1 to TRBJ2-3; TRBD1 is a possible D gene (5 bases). V was cut by 3 bases and J by 0 bases, with 13 bases left in between. Germline values: CDR1 DFQATT, CDR2 SNEGSKA (reference sequence). The CDR3 consists of 15 residues. The CDR3 DNA, read in part, is TGCAGTGCTAGCACAGCAGGGCCGAGCACAGATACG. Translating it yields CSASTAGPSTDT. The CDR3 in full is CSASTAGPSTDTQYF.

This clone came up many times. Coverage ceases 3 residues before the CDR3 finishes, and the germline J gene fills in the end. The genes are TRBV7-6 and TRBJ2-7, with D perhaps matching TRBD1 (6 bases). V shed 1 base and J shed 0 bases, with 16 bases lying between them. CDR1 is SGHVS, CDR2 FNYEAQ, per germline. The length of the CDR3 is 17 residues. CDR3 bases read: TGTGCCAGCAGCTTAGGGACGACAGGTTATAGCTCCTACGAG. Protein product: CASSLGTTGYSSYE. The complete CDR3 protein is CASSLGTTGYSSYEQYF.